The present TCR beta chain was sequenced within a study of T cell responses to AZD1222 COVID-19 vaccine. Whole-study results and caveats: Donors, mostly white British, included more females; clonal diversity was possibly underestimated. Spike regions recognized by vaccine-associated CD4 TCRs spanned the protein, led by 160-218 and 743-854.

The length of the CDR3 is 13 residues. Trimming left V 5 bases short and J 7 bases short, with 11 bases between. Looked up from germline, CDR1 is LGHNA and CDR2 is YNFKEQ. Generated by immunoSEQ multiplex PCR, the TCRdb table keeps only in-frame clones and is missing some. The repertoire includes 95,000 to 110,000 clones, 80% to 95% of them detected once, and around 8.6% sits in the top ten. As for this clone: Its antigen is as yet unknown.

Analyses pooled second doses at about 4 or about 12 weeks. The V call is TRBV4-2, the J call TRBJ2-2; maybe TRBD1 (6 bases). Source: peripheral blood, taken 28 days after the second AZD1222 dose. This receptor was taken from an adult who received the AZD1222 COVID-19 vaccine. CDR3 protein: CASSGHRVGELFF. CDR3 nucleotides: TGTGCCAGCAGCGGACACAGGGTCGGGGAGCTGTTTTTT.